Listed below are T cell receptor beta chains from one sample, sequenced in a study of T-cell memory formation after mild COVID-19. TCRdb reprocessed the 5' RACE reads with MiXCR, giving one entry per CDR3 protein. The data contain 150,000 to 200,000 distinct CDR3 sequences, more than 9% of them singletons. Sequencing was carried out using PBMCs or a T cell subset sorted from them (not recorded which). These TCRs come from a man between 18 and 35 years old who had mild COVID-19 (a few samples of this study predate the infection). Cell type and time point are not known. Both conserved end residues are part of each CDR3. D genes are given only for firm matches. Part of the rows lack a size; the others show once, few, many or a class for expanded clones.

v_gene	j_gene	abundance	d_gene	CDR3aa	CDR3nt
TRBV11-3	TRBJ1-1	-	TRBD1	CASSLAPTGGSRTEAFF	TGTGCCAGCAGCTTAGCTCCGACAGGGGGCTCGCGCACTGAAGCTTTCTTT
TRBV20-1	TRBJ1-2	many	-	CSVHANYGYTF	TGCAGTGTCCACGCTAACTATGGCTACACCTTC
TRBV5-1	TRBJ2-3	few	TRBD2	CASSSGLAGGPDTQYF	TGCGCCAGCAGCTCCGGACTAGCGGGGGGACCAGATACGCAGTATTTT
TRBV29-1	TRBJ2-7	-	-	CSGGQSHEQYF	TGCAGTGGAGGACAGTCTCACGAGCAGTACTTC
TRBV10-3	TRBJ2-3	-	-	CATSPGVDTQYF	TGTGCCACCTCTCCGGGTGTAGATACGCAGTATTTT
TRBV7-2	TRBJ2-5	many	-	CASSLGHQETQYF	TGTGCCAGCAGCTTGGGACACCAAGAGACCCAGTACTTC
TRBV10-3	TRBJ2-3	few	-	CAIRTQDTQYF	TGTGCCATTCGGACGCAGGATACGCAGTATTTT
TRBV5-5	TRBJ1-1	-	TRBD1	CASSLNRGLTEAFF	TGTGCCAGCAGCTTGAACAGGGGGCTGACTGAAGCTTTCTTT
TRBV7-2	TRBJ2-1	few	TRBD2	CASSYSGGADEQFF	TGTGCCAGCAGCTATAGCGGGGGGGCCGATGAGCAGTTCTTC
TRBV6-5	TRBJ1-6	-	TRBD1	CASSFWTGLSGSPLHF	TGTGCCAGCAGTTTTTGGACAGGGCTAAGTGGGTCACCCCTCCACTTT
TRBV5-1	TRBJ2-7	-	-	CASSLGGRYEQYF	TGCGCCAGCAGCTTGGGGGGTAGGTACGAGCAGTACTTC
TRBV9	TRBJ2-2	few	-	CASSTRGTGELFF	TGTGCCAGCAGCACCAGGGGCACCGGGGAGCTGTTTTTT
TRBV7-8	TRBJ1-5	-	-	CASTPSRRLWLGDNQPQHF	TGTGCCAGCACCCCATCTCGTCGGTTATGGCTTGGAGACAATCAGCCCCAGCATTTT
TRBV7-9	TRBJ2-6	-	-	CANPPGLGANVLTF	TGTGCCAACCCTCCAGGGTTGGGGGCCAACGTCCTGACTTTC
TRBV9	TRBJ2-2	-	-	CASSVAGAANTGELFF	TGTGCCAGCAGCGTAGCTGGAGCCGCGAACACCGGGGAGCTGTTTTTT
TRBV10-3	TRBJ1-6	few	-	CAISESAGTENSPLHF	TGTGCCATCAGTGAGTCGGCGGGGACGGAGAATTCACCCCTCCACTTT
TRBV4-3	TRBJ2-2	many	-	CASSQQFSSGELFF	TGCGCCAGCAGCCAGCAGTTTAGTTCCGGGGAGCTGTTTTTT
TRBV5-1	TRBJ1-2	-	-	CASRDAATNYGYTF	TGCGCCAGCAGGGACGCAGCGACTAACTATGGCTACACCTTC
TRBV30	TRBJ2-2	once	-	CAWSHHKPGELFF	TGTGCCTGGAGTCATCATAAGCCCGGGGAGCTGTTTTTT
TRBV20-1	TRBJ1-5	-	TRBD1	CSATGWNQPQHF	TGCAGCGCGACAGGGTGGAATCAGCCCCAGCATTTT
TRBV12-3/TRBV12-4	TRBJ2-7	-	-	CASIPAGQSYEQYF	TGTGCCAGCATCCCTGCTGGGCAGTCCTACGAGCAGTACTTC
TRBV6-6	TRBJ2-2	-	-	CASKQEGTGELFF	TGTGCCAGTAAACAGGAGGGCACCGGGGAGCTGTTTTTT
TRBV6-5	TRBJ2-7	once	TRBD2	CASSEDVGGTSYEQYF	TGTGCCAGCAGTGAGGACGTGGGGGGGACCTCCTACGAGCAGTACTTC
TRBV2	TRBJ1-2	-	TRBD1	CASSVTGQETYGYTF	TGTGCCAGCAGTGTCACGGGACAGGAGACTTATGGCTACACCTTC
TRBV4-3	TRBJ2-2	few	TRBD1	CASSQEGTGAATGELFF	TGCGCCAGCAGCCAAGAAGGGACAGGGGCGGCCACCGGGGAGCTGTTTTTT
TRBV5-5	TRBJ1-4	-	-	CASSFSAGRDEKLFF	TGTGCCAGCAGCTTCTCAGCAGGGCGAGATGAAAAACTGTTTTTT
TRBV20-1	TRBJ2-5	-	-	CSAVGAGVETQYF	TGCAGTGCGGTCGGCGCGGGCGTAGAGACCCAGTACTTC
TRBV7-2	TRBJ1-5	-	-	CASTARPGIQPQHF	TGTGCCAGCACCGCAAGGCCGGGGATTCAGCCCCAGCATTTT
TRBV20-1	TRBJ2-7	many	TRBD2	CSASPVLAVREQYF	TGCAGTGCTAGCCCCGTCCTAGCGGTCCGCGAGCAGTACTTC
TRBV4-3	TRBJ2-5	medium-sized	-	CASSQEALGTQYF	TGCGCCAGCAGCCAAGAGGCATTAGGGACCCAGTACTTC
TRBV5-1	TRBJ2-1	-	-	CASSLEQLRDEQFF	TGCGCCAGCAGCTTGGAACAGTTGAGAGATGAGCAGTTCTTC
TRBV7-3	TRBJ1-1	once	-	CASSPTRDTEAFF	TGTGCCAGCAGCCCAACGCGGGACACTGAAGCTTTCTTT
TRBV7-9	TRBJ2-2	many	TRBD2	CASSGGPPASGGAVHTGELFF	TGTGCCAGCAGCGGAGGACCCCCGGCTAGCGGGGGGGCCGTTCACACCGGGGAGCTGTTTTTT
TRBV7-2	TRBJ1-2	many	-	CASSLVGRADGYTF	TGTGCCAGCAGCTTAGTGGGCAGGGCTGATGGCTACACCTTC
TRBV7-2	TRBJ2-3	few	TRBD2	CASSWRTSRTDTQYF	TGTGCCAGCAGCTGGCGGACTAGCCGCACAGATACGCAGTATTTT
TRBV7-3	TRBJ2-1	-	-	CASSLSGNEQFF	TGTGCCAGCAGCTTATCTGGCAATGAGCAGTTCTTC
TRBV6-6	TRBJ2-2	-	-	CASTTRRDTGELFF	TGTGCCAGCACTACCCGACGGGATACCGGGGAGCTGTTTTTT
TRBV13	TRBJ2-7	few	-	CASSSAPGHLGEQYF	TGTGCCAGCAGCTCCGCTCCGGGACACCTCGGGGAGCAGTACTTC
TRBV7-9	TRBJ1-1	-	-	CASSLEPRGKTEAFF	TGTGCCAGCAGCTTAGAGCCCAGGGGTAAAACTGAAGCTTTCTTT
TRBV3-1	TRBJ1-2	-	-	CASSLSGSHNYGYTF	TGTGCCAGCAGCCTTTCGGGGTCCCATAACTATGGCTACACCTTC
TRBV3-1	TRBJ2-5	few	-	CASSQIFQYF	TGTGCCAGCAGCCAGATTTTCCAGTACTTC
TRBV5-6	TRBJ2-3	many	TRBD2	CASSSKRGRDTQYF	TGTGCCAGCAGCTCGAAGCGGGGGAGAGATACGCAGTATTTT
TRBV12-3/TRBV12-4	TRBJ1-1	many	-	CASTFPGARAEAFF	TGTGCCAGCACTTTCCCCGGGGCTAGGGCTGAAGCTTTCTTT
TRBV2	TRBJ1-5	few	-	CASSRAGRDQPQHF	TGTGCCAGCAGCCGAGCAGGGAGGGATCAGCCCCAGCATTTT
TRBV2	TRBJ1-1	many	-	CASSELANTEAFF	TGTGCCAGCAGTGAATTGGCGAACACTGAAGCTTTCTTT
TRBV7-2	TRBJ1-5	few	-	CASSRVHNQPQHF	TGTGCCAGCAGCAGGGTTCACAATCAGCCCCAGCATTTT
TRBV14	TRBJ2-5	-	-	CASSQSWTGETQYF	TGTGCCAGCAGCCAATCTTGGACTGGTGAGACCCAGTACTTC
TRBV12-3/TRBV12-4	TRBJ1-1	-	TRBD1	CASSPPWEGAIAEAFF	TGTGCCAGCAGTCCCCCCTGGGAGGGGGCGATCGCTGAAGCTTTCTTT
TRBV11-3	TRBJ2-5	many	-	CASSLGWGETQYF	TGTGCCAGCAGCTTGGGTTGGGGAGAGACCCAGTACTTC
TRBV25-1	TRBJ1-2	many	TRBD1	CASSEMFRQGKVYTF	TGTGCCAGCAGTGAAATGTTTCGACAGGGAAAGGTCTACACCTTC
TRBV6-4	TRBJ2-7	-	-	CASSGLNEQYF	TGTGCCAGCAGTGGGCTTAACGAGCAGTACTTC
TRBV4-1	TRBJ2-5	few	-	CASSQFRKETQYF	TGCGCCAGCAGCCAATTTAGGAAAGAGACCCAGTACTTC
TRBV5-5	TRBJ1-5	many	TRBD1	CASSPRGDLTNQPQHF	TGTGCCAGCAGTCCCAGGGGGGATTTAACCAATCAGCCCCAGCATTTT